Listed here is a single T cell receptor (beta chain). Its antigen has not been determined. No base-level quality is on record; no much larger clone is a single base apart. TCRbeta CDR3 regions were amplified from genomic DNA using the immunoSEQ Assay, a bias-controlled multiplex PCR. The paper's processing steps were these. Within the assay, amplification of reference gene primers was used to estimate how many nucleated cells each sample contained. To quantify the absolute abundance of each unique TCRbeta CDR3 rearrangement, sequence reads were collapsed and filtered. Productive Simpson clonality was computed per sample as the square root of Simpson's diversity index over productive rearrangements. Held by TCRdb, this immuneACCESS table contains in-frame sequences only and omits some clones. Under half of the omission traces to an unresolved V gene where checked; the cause of the rest is unknown. For V, J and clone size, that table is used; D and trimming come from the DNA. The table for this sample lists 140,000 to 150,000 clones; about 88% of them were counted only once. The ten largest clones add up to over 2% of the sample.

The source of the sample is a study of blood T cell repertoires in COVID-19 (dated by TCRdb to the early 2020s). A note on the overall study: Samples from collaborators originated in the United States, Italy and Spain and spanned both the acute and convalescent phases of COVID-19. The repertoires were released in a freely available public database meant as a resource for research on the immune response to SARS-CoV-2. Where available, HLA class I and class II types were taken from metadata supplied by the sample provider and were not determined by assay-based typing. The sample metadata nearly always contained a de-identified subject ID, COVID-19 status, age in years and sex. Subjects who had been exposed to COVID-19, were actively infected with it, or had recovered from it provided the deeply sampled blood TCRbeta repertoires that made up the dataset. The material from the prospective study consisted of cDNA or gDNA derived from T cells, B-cell-depleted T cells, or PBMCs. Samples were obtained from the ongoing ImmuneRACE study (first 160 participants) and from approximately 1,200 subjects provided by 6 global collaborators. What the study reported, not specific to this receptor: Clinical and demographic metadata were provided uncurated, with the amount varying by source and participant.

CDR1 and CDR2 are read off the germline V gene as SGHTA and FQGNSA. V is pared back by 1 base and J by 7 bases, with 10 bases lying between the germline termini. The CDR3 runs 14 residues from the cysteine to the phenylalanine. The CDR3 DNA has 42 bases and is translated from base 1. Collaborating institutions collected whole blood in K2EDTA tubes following their own protocols. For TCRbeta analysis, collaborator samples were shipped as frozen whole blood, as isolated PBMCs, or as DNA extracted from either sample type. Rearrangement joined TRBV7-2 to TRBJ1-4; there is no confident call for the D gene. The specimen was peripheral blood. The TCR was taken from a human donor in a cohort sampled during active COVID-19. The CDR3 reads CASSLDLAGEKLFF. At the DNA level, the sequence is TGTGCCAGCAGCTTAGACCTCGCCGGTGAAAAACTGTTTTTT.